Below, one T cell receptor beta chain is given with its context. What this receptor recognizes is not known. Measured from the cysteine to the phenylalanine, the CDR3 is 13 residues long. No nucleotide data were recorded. CDR1 and CDR2 were assigned from the germline V gene (reference sequence) as DFQATT and SNEGSKA. The donors whose samples were sequenced had carbamazepine-induced Stevens-Johnson syndrome or toxic epidermal necrolysis (CBZ-SJS/TEN). To look for drug-specific clonotypes, next-generation sequencing was used to profile the T cell receptor repertoires of patients with drug-induced severe cutaneous adverse reactions. The RNA source was either peripheral blood mononuclear cells or blister cells from skin lesions. This entry is derived from a study of T cells in severe cutaneous drug reactions (dated by TCRdb to about 2019). Describing the broader study: Patients were recruited between the early 2010s and the late 2010s from Taiwan, Thailand and a European registry network. Only patients with a probable or definite SJS/TEN or DRESS diagnosis by RegiSCAR criteria were enrolled. The Naranjo algorithm and the ALDEN drug causality algorithm were used to identify the culprit drug. Biological samples, such as blister fluids/cells and PBMC, were collected from patients during the acute or recovery stage. The study combined bulk TCR sequencing with single-cell sequencing, quantitative PCR validation, functional assays and transgenic mouse experiments. The libraries were made with iRepertoire multiplex PCR, and the authors referred to a comparison in which iRepertoire and 5' RACE methods, with or without UMI, captured abundant clonotypes to a similar degree.

Library preparation used the iRepertoire multiplex PCR system with TCR subtype-specific primers for both bulk and single-cell sequencing. Multiplex PCR with primers aimed at the V, D and J gene regions produced the bulk TCR beta libraries. Roughly 100-550 ng of RNA per sample served as input for bulk TCR library preparation. An Illumina MiSeq was used to sequence the bulk TCR beta amplicons. The authors' pipeline ran thus. Sample misassignments and low-quality sequencing reads were filtered out during quality control steps. The CDR3 was defined as the amino acids lying between the Y[YFLI]C motif of the V gene and the [FW]GXGT motif of the J segment. The IMGT database was followed for TRBV and TRBJ gene assignments and CDR3 clonotypes. TRBV expression in each sample was normalized to the mean expression of the same gene in PBMC from 40 to 45 healthy donors. With the reads reprocessed by TCRdb, a single entry stands for each CDR3 protein sequence and no DNA is reported. TCRdb's processing, not the study's, gives the V and J calls here. The sample's clone listing holds roughly 7,000 distinct CDR3 sequences. The ten largest clones represent around a third of the sample.

Overall results and qualifications from the work: The authors stated that further study is still needed to find out whether the public TCR applies more generally to SJS/TEN caused by other drugs. A public TCRbeta CDR3 was found in all seven CBZ-SJS/TEN blister samples (mean 13.57%) but was undetectable or scarce in tolerant-control and healthy-donor PBMC. CBZ-SJS/TEN patients showed strongly increased TRBV12-4 usage, with averages of about 32% in blister cells and 4% to 6% in PBMC.

The specimen sequenced was cells from a skin blister. The intended sense of this specimen's cell subset or site label: unsorted cells from skin lesion blisters. Recombination joined TRBV20-1 with TRBJ1-5; the D gene TCRdb calls, TRBD1, cannot be checked with no DNA. This clonotype was sampled from a human donor with toxic epidermal necrolysis, a severe cutaneous drug reaction. CDR3 sequence: CSATAQEHQPQHF.